What follows are 20 T cell receptor beta chains derived from one specimen sequenced in a study of blood T cells in healthy people across ages. Primers used in a second PCR of roughly 6 to 11 cycles were a sample-barcoded 5' primer and a J-beta primer mix. TCRdb re-called the 5' RACE reads with MiXCR, one entry per CDR3 protein. The sample lists around 1,000,000 distinct CDR3 sequences; approximately 25% were seen once. These data are also associated with another study on T cells of mothers and their children.

What was sequenced was blood. These receptors were taken from a girl aged 2 to 9 in good health.

This clonotype occurred a few times. The DNA of the CDR3 is TGTGCCAGCAGCGCCGAAAGTCGGGGCGAGCAGTACTTC. As protein: CASSAESRGEQYF. The V gene is TRBV7-9, the J gene TRBJ2-7; D is perhaps TRBD2 (5 bases). The length of the CDR3 is 13 residues. Deletions cut 5 bases from V and 6 bases from J, with 14 bases between. CDR1 and CDR2 (germline): SEHNR, FQNEAQ (reference sequence).

This clonotype has only a few counts. The chain combines TRBV25-1 with TRBJ2-1; a weak D match, TRBD1 (5 bases). CDR3 length: 14 amino acids. The ends were cut back, 1 base at V and 9 bases at J, with 13 bases in the middle. CDR1 is MGHDK and CDR2 is SYGVNS in the germline V gene. The CDR3 loop is CASSEWGDSPEQFF. The CDR3 DNA reads as TGTGCCAGCAGTGAATGGGGCGACAGTCCTGAGCAGTTCTTC.

This clonotype was seen a few times. One end of the junction is discordant with germline, which a read error may explain. CDR3 protein: CASSYQTQGATF. The CDR3 DNA sequence: TGTGCCAGCAGCTATCAAACCCAAGGGGCCACCTTC. The rearrangement joins TRBV6-2 or TRBV6-3 to TRBJ2-1; TRBD1 might be the D (5 bases). Germline CDR1 is MNHEY and CDR2 is SVGEGT. This CDR3 region has 12 residues.

This clonotype was seen a handful of times. The CDR3 DNA sequence: TGCAGTGCTAGGGGCCTGATATGGGAGAGCTCCTACAATGAGCAGTTCTTC. Translation: CSARGLIWESSYNEQFF. The chain couples TRBV20-1 to TRBJ2-1; weak D call: TRBD2 (5 bases). The CDR3 runs 17 residues. V was clipped by 3 bases and J by 0 bases, with 18 bases between them. Germline V gene lookup returns CDR1 DFQATT and CDR2 SNEGSKA (reference sequence).

This clonotype has a handful of counts. The chain recombines TRBV4-1 with TRBJ1-2; TRBD1 agrees at 10 bases. The CDR3 has 14 residues. Looked up from germline, CDR1 is MGHRA and CDR2 is YSYEKL. V lost 2 bases, J lost 7 bases, and 4 bases stayed unmatched. CDR3 region: CASSQPGQGLGYTF. In nucleotides, the CDR3 is TGCGCCAGCAGCCAACCGGGACAGGGGCTTGGCTACACCTTC.

A few counts support this clonotype. The V call is TRBV5-1, the J call TRBJ2-1, with D perhaps TRBD1 (5 bases). The end of the DNA aligns better with TRBJ2-7, so the J call may be wrong. CDR3 size: 14 residues. Germline CDR1 and CDR2: SGHRS and YFSETQ. The CDR3 sequence: CASSLRQWEGEQYF. The CDR3 DNA reads TGCGCCAGCAGCTTAAGACAGTGGGAAGGCGAGCAGTACTTC.

This clonotype was seen only a few times. The rearrangement links TRBV12-3 or TRBV12-4 to TRBJ2-3; D gene uncertain. Between the trimmed V and J ends, which lost 3 bases and 5 bases, there was a span of 18 bases. CDR3 length: 16 amino acids. The CDR3 here is CASSFSLDQIGDTQYF. For the CDR3, the DNA is TGTGCCAGCAGTTTTTCCCTGGACCAGATCGGAGATACGCAGTATTTT.

The V call is TRBV18, the J call TRBJ1-1; 9 bases map to TRBD1. V gave up 2 bases and J gave up 4 bases; unmatched junction bases: 5. CDR1 and CDR2 (germline): KGHSH, LQKENI. The length of the CDR3 is 15 residues. CDR3 amino acids: CASSPRQGDATEAFF. The CDR3 DNA sequence: TGTGCCAGCTCACCAAGACAGGGGGATGCCACTGAAGCTTTCTTT.

This clonotype occurred a few times. This sequence joins TRBV7-2 and TRBJ2-5, with 7 bases fitting TRBD1. The closer fit of TRBJ2-1 to the DNA end suggests the J call may be wrong. In germline, CDR1 is SGHTA, CDR2 FQGNSA. CDR3 length equals 15 residues. The chain's CDR3 is CASSLGTEFYNEQFF. The DNA of the CDR3 is TGTGCCAGCAGCCTTGGGACAGAGTTTTACAATGAGCAGTTCTTC.

V and J are TRBV11-2 and TRBJ2-3; 9 positions match TRBD1. The CDR3 has 17 residues. J gave up 2 bases and V 5 bases, and 11 bases lay outside the gene matches. CDR1 is SGHAT and CDR2 is FQNNGV in the germline V gene. Here the CDR3 reads CASSRKGGTGFTDTQYF. The CDR3 bases are TGTGCCAGCAGCCGAAAAGGCGGGACAGGGTTCACAGATACGCAGTATTTT.

The chain combines TRBV6-6 with TRBJ2-3; no reliable D call. The CDR3 is made up of 15 amino acids. In germline, CDR1 is MNHNY, CDR2 SVGAGI (reference sequence). V was shortened by 6 bases and J by 2 bases, with 15 bases between the two germline ends. CDR3 in DNA: TGTGCCAGCAGCCCACTTGCGGCTCCCACAGATACGCAGTATTTT. This translates into CASSPLAAPTDTQYF.

The V call is TRBV28, the J call TRBJ2-1; weak D call: TRBD2 (6 bases). CDR1 is MDHEN and CDR2 is SYDVKM in the germline V gene. This CDR3 comprises 14 residues. Between the trimmed V and J ends, which lost 9 bases and 0 bases, there was a span of 12 bases. This chain's CDR3 is CASGTAFSYNEQFF. The CDR3 coding sequence is TGTGCCAGTGGGACTGCATTCTCCTACAATGAGCAGTTCTTC.

The sample holds a few counts of this clonotype. The chain employs TRBV4-1 and TRBJ1-6; 7 nucleotides line up with TRBD1. The CDR3 spans 15 residues. CDR1 and CDR2 from the germline V gene are MGHRA and YSYEKL. Trimming cost V 1 base and J 9 bases; bases outside gene matches: 6. The CDR3 sequence is CASSQVTGMTSPLHF. Written as DNA, the CDR3 is TGCGCCAGCAGCCAAGTGACAGGGATGACTTCACCCCTCCACTTT.

This clonotype was counted a few times. The genes are TRBV7-2 and TRBJ2-5; 8 nucleotides line up with TRBD1. Judging by the DNA end, TRBJ2-1 fits better; the J call may be wrong. Germline CDR1 SGHTA, CDR2 FQGNSA. The CDR3 is 17 amino acids. The CDR3 spells CASSSRTGSLLRNEQFF. The CDR3 nucleotides read TGTGCCAGCAGCTCCCGGACAGGGTCGTTATTGAGGAATGAGCAGTTCTTC.

This clonotype has a handful of counts. This chain joins TRBV4-3 and TRBJ2-1, with D unclear. The CDR3 runs to 16 residues. With 0 bases removed from V and 2 bases from J, the gap between germline ends came to 11 bases. CDR1 and CDR2 (germline): LGHNA, YSLEER. The CDR3 loop reads CASSQELIGPYNEQFF. CDR3 DNA sequence: TGCGCCAGCAGCCAAGAACTAATTGGACCCTACAATGAGCAGTTCTTC.

The chain carries TRBV4-3 and TRBJ2-1; maybe TRBD1 (7 bases). V was trimmed by 2 bases and J by 1 base, leaving 9 bases between them. This CDR3 is built from 15 residues. From germline, CDR1 is LGHNA and CDR2 YSLEER. The CDR3 DNA is TGCGCCAGCAGCCAATCAGGGGGGTCCTACAATGAGCAGTTCTTC. Amino acid sequence: CASSQSGGSYNEQFF.

This clonotype was found a few times. The V call is TRBV29-1, the J call TRBJ1-2, with D tentatively TRBD1 (6 bases). The CDR3 sequence is 14 residues long. V was trimmed by 6 bases and J by 1 base, leaving 15 bases between them. Germline CDR1 and CDR2: SQVTM and ANQGSEA. The CDR3 loop reads CSVDGTIFNYGYTF. The CDR3 region has the DNA TGCAGCGTAGACGGGACAATATTTAACTATGGCTACACCTTC. Looking up the rest from reference TRBV29-1 and TRBJ1-2 gives the full variable domain: SAVISQKPSRDICQRGTSLTIQCQVDSQVTMMFWYRQQPGQSLTLIATANQGSEATYESGFVIDKFPISRPNLTFSTLTVSNMSPEDSSIYLCSVDGTIFNYGYTFGSGTRLTVV.

This sequence joins TRBV15 and TRBJ2-2; D is tentatively TRBD1 or TRBD2 (5 bases each). This CDR3 is built from 14 residues. The V end was cut by 5 bases, the J end by 4 bases, with 11 bases between. Germline V gene data show CDR1 as LNHNV and CDR2 as YYDKDF (reference sequence). The CDR3 DNA follows: TGTGCCACCAGCTGGGACCAAATCACCGGGGAGCTGTTTTTT. As protein: CATSWDQITGELFF.

This clonotype has more than one count but fewer than ten. The chain links TRBV6-1 to TRBJ2-6, with 7 bases that match TRBD1. J lost 1 base, V lost 0 bases, and 6 bases had no gene match. The CDR3 spans 18 residues. Germline lookup yields CDR1 MNHNS and CDR2 SASEGT. The chain's CDR3 is CASSEAQTGNSGANVLTF. The CDR3 region has the DNA TGTGCCAGCAGTGAAGCGCAGACAGGGAATTCTGGGGCCAACGTCCTGACTTTC.

This clonotype was seen a handful of times. The final CDR3 position lacks the conserved phenylalanine or tryptophan, pointing to a likely read error. The V and J genes are TRBV24-1 and TRBJ2-5; a weak D match, TRBD1 (7 bases). This CDR3 is 15 amino acids long. Deletions cut 2 bases from V and 1 base from J, with 10 bases between. CDR1 is KGHDR and CDR2 is SFDVKD in the germline V gene. CDR3 in amino acids: CATSDWGDSQETQYL. CDR3 sequence (DNA): TGTGCCACCAGTGATTGGGGGGACAGCCAAGAGACCCAGTACCTC.